A single sample is the source of the 27 T cell receptor beta chains below, sequenced in a study of Ad26.COV2.S vaccination and SARS-CoV-2 variants. Clones were sequenced by immunoSEQ multiplex PCR, and TCRdb holds only the in-frame ones, with some missing. The sample has roughly 500,000 clones, 89% seen once. As for treatment: 15 to 20 received Ad26.COV2.S at low or high dose, single or two shots; 5 received placebo; per-sample allocation not given. Sampling occurred on day 63 after the first vaccine or placebo injection. Sequenced material: peripheral blood, taken in a trial of Ad26.COV2.S vaccine versus placebo. The receptor source for this set is a person between 18 and 60 years old who received the Ad26.COV2.S COVID-19 vaccine or a placebo.

The V gene is TRBV6-5, the J gene TRBJ1-1, with unresolved D. Trimming cost V 6 bases and J 11 bases, with 22 bases left between them. The CDR3 spans 14 residues. The germline V gene has CDR1 MNHEY and CDR2 SVGAGI. CDR3 amino acids: CASSVNRGFKGAFF. DNA of the CDR3: TGTGCCAGCAGCGTGAACCGGGGATTTAAAGGGGCTTTCTTT.

The chain is built from TRBV3-1 (or the pseudogene TRBV3-2) and TRBJ1-5, with D tentatively TRBD1 (5 bases). Germline lookup yields CDR1 LGHDT and CDR2 YNNKEL (reference sequence). The CDR3 is 14 residues long. V was trimmed by 4 bases and J by 5 bases, leaving 12 bases between them. The DNA of the CDR3 is TGTGCCAGCAGCCTAAACCAAGGGGATCAGCCCCAGCATTTT. Residues: CASSLNQGDQPQHF.

The chain couples TRBV6-2 or TRBV6-3 to TRBJ2-7; 8 bases map to TRBD2. The CDR3 contains 15 residues. The V segment lost 5 bases and the J segment 3 bases; nucleotides outside the gene matches: 9. The V gene's germline CDR1 is MNHEY and CDR2 SVGEGT. CDR3 nucleotides: TGTGCCAGCAGTCGCTTGAGCGGGAGTTTCTACGAGCAGTACGTC. This sequence encodes CASSRLSGSFYEQYV.

The rearrangement uses TRBV5-1 and TRBJ1-1; D not resolved. Deletions cut 7 bases from V and 0 bases from J, with 10 bases between. Germline V gives CDR1 SGHRS, CDR2 YFSETQ. This CDR3 region has 13 residues. Written as DNA, the CDR3 is TGCGCCAGCGGCAGAGAGATGAACACTGAAGCTTTCTTT. Its protein is CASGREMNTEAFF.

The V gene is TRBV28, the J gene TRBJ1-3; 10 bases match TRBD1. The ends lost 4 bases at V and 6 bases at J; junction bases unmatched: 9. The CDR3 is 16 residues long. Germline CDR1 is MDHEN and CDR2 is SYDVKM. CDR3 residues: CASSSRQGAQENTIYF. The DNA for the CDR3 is TGTGCCAGCAGTTCGCGACAGGGGGCGCAGGAAAACACCATATATTTT.

In this sample, this clone turned up once. The chain joins TRBV7-2 to TRBJ1-5; tentatively, D is TRBD1 (5 bases). The V end lost 3 bases, the J end lost 5 bases, and 8 bases lay between the germline ends. CDR3 length: 13 amino acids. The germline V gene has CDR1 SGHTA and CDR2 FQGNSA. CDR3 protein: CASSFVGDQPQHF. The CDR3 DNA is TGTGCCAGCAGCTTTGTAGGGGATCAGCCCCAGCATTTT.

As concerns this clone: The sample carries other DNA sequences with the same CDR3. V usage is TRBV30 and J usage is TRBJ1-5; D gene unclear. Per the germline V gene, CDR1 is GTSNPN and CDR2 is SVGIG (reference sequence). This CDR3 has 12 amino acids. The germline V and J ends were trimmed by 0 bases and 3 bases, with 3 bases remaining between them. CDR3 in DNA: TGTGCCTGGAGTGTGCTCAATCAGCCCCAGCATTTT. It codes for CAWSVLNQPQHF. Together with reference TRBV30 and TRBJ1-5, the CDR3 gives the full variable domain: SQTIHQWPATLVQPVGSPLSLECTVEGTSNPNLYWYRQAAGRGLQLLFYSVGIGQISSEVPQNLSASRPQDRQFILSSKKLLLSDSGFYLCAWSVLNQPQHFGDGTRLSIL.

The chain has TRBV5-1 and TRBJ2-4; possibly TRBD1 for D (6 bases). Per germline, CDR1 SGHRS and CDR2 YFSETQ. V was trimmed by 4 bases and J by 7 bases, leaving 15 bases between them. This CDR3 has 14 residues. The CDR3 sequence is CASSIPGAENIQYF. In nucleotides, the CDR3 is TGCGCCAGCAGCATCCCAGGGGCTGAGAACATTCAGTACTTC.

This chain uses TRBV9 with TRBJ1-2, with TRBD1 identical over 10 bases. Germline loops: CDR1 SGDLS, CDR2 YYNGEE. The CDR3 has 18 residues. The V segment lost 0 bases and the J segment 0 bases; nucleotides outside the gene matches: 8. The CDR3 DNA follows: TGTGCCAGCAGCGTAGCCCGGGACAGGGGCCCCTCTAACTATGGCTACACCTTC. Its protein product is CASSVARDRGPSNYGYTF.

This clone came up a few times. CDR3 nucleotides: TGTGCCAGCAGTTACCGGAGGGGAAACACCATATATTTT. Encoded protein: CASSYRRGNTIYF. The rearrangement links TRBV6-5 to TRBJ1-3, with no clear D. The germline V gene has CDR1 MNHEY and CDR2 SVGAGI. This CDR3 region has 13 residues. The germline V and J ends were trimmed by 2 bases and 4 bases, with 6 bases remaining between them.

The rearrangement joins TRBV15 to TRBJ1-3; D is unclear. CDR3 size: 14 residues. Germline CDR1 reads LNHNV; CDR2 reads YYDKDF (reference sequence). V shed 5 bases and J shed 1 base, with 9 bases lying between them. CDR3 nucleotide sequence: TGTGCCACCAGCCCCCTGGGGTCTGGAAACACCATATATTTT. This encodes CATSPLGSGNTIYF.

This chain links TRBV12-3 or TRBV12-4 with TRBJ2-1, with unresolved D. The CDR3 is 12 residues long. V was trimmed by 1 base and J by 7 bases, leaving 5 bases between them. The CDR3 spells CASSLGLNEQFF. As DNA, the CDR3 is TGTGCCAGCAGTTTAGGGTTGAATGAGCAGTTCTTC.

The chain links TRBV6-6 to TRBJ2-7; TRBD1 matches at 7 bases. This CDR3 has 15 amino acids. Trimming at V came to 6 bases and at J to 3 bases, leaving 11 bases not matched to a gene. Germline assignment: CDR1 MNHNY and CDR2 SVGAGI (reference sequence). CDR3 bases: TGTGCCAGCAGGGGAACAGGGGCCGATAACTACGAGCAGTACGTC. Its protein product is CASRGTGADNYEQYV.

This chain links TRBV10-3 with TRBJ2-1; 8 bases are a match to TRBD1. There are 14 residues in the CDR3. The junction had 11 bases not matched to a gene; V was cut back by 7 bases and J by 9 bases. Germline-derived CDR1 and CDR2 are ENHRY and SYGVKD. Here the CDR3 reads CAINADRDAGEQFF. The CDR3 nucleotides are TGTGCCATCAACGCGGACAGGGATGCGGGTGAGCAGTTCTTC.

This chain connects TRBV9 to TRBJ1-2, with a tentative D call TRBD1 (5 bases). Germline V gene sequence: CDR1 SGDLS, CDR2 YYNGEE. V was shortened by 4 bases and J by 13 bases, with 23 bases between the two germline ends. The CDR3 loop spans 14 amino acids. CDR3: CASSSFVGPQEVTF. In DNA, the CDR3 is TGTGCCAGCAGCTCTTTCGTGGGACCCCAGGAGGTCACCTTC.

The rearrangement uses TRBV7-9 and TRBJ1-1; 7 nucleotides line up with TRBD1. The V segment lost 3 bases and the J segment 6 bases; nucleotides outside the gene matches: 4. The CDR3 has 13 residues. Germline CDR1 is SEHNR and CDR2 is FQNEAQ (reference sequence). The CDR3 nucleotides are TGTGCCAGCAGCTTTATCGACAGGGCTGAAGCTTTCTTT. Translation gives CASSFIDRAEAFF.

The V gene is TRBV7-2, the J gene TRBJ2-5, with TRBD2 as a possible D gene (6 bases). Germline V CDR1 and CDR2: SGHTA, FQGNSA. CDR3 size: 17 residues. V gave up 5 bases and J gave up 2 bases, with 21 bases separating them. CDR3 in amino acids: CASSPWGVLSSQETQYF. The CDR3 DNA reads TGTGCCAGCAGCCCGTGGGGGGTGTTATCTAGTCAAGAGACCCAGTACTTC.

The chain has TRBV29-1 and TRBJ2-7, with D possibly matching TRBD1 (5 bases). The CDR3 spans 13 residues. Trimming left V 4 bases short and J 0 bases short, with 10 bases between. Germline V CDR1 and CDR2: SQVTM, ANQGSEA. The DNA for the CDR3 is TGCAGCGTTGTGGCTGACAGCTCCTACGAGCAGTACTTC. Its protein product is CSVVADSSYEQYF.

The chain is built from TRBV5-6 and TRBJ2-7; D gene ambiguous. This CDR3 has 16 amino acids. V lost 6 bases to trimming and J lost 1 base, with 20 bases between them. Germline lookup yields CDR1 SGHDT and CDR2 YYEEEE. This chain's CDR3 is CASTGVASSGSYEQYV. The CDR3 coding sequence is TGTGCCAGCACCGGAGTTGCGAGCTCTGGGTCCTACGAGCAGTACGTC.

The rearrangement uses TRBV27 and TRBJ1-1; the D is unclear. The CDR3 is made up of 15 amino acids. V dropped 1 base and J dropped 0 bases, with 9 bases sitting between them. Germline assignment: CDR1 MNHEY and CDR2 SMNVEV (reference sequence). The CDR3 loop is CASSLWPGMNTEAFF. For the CDR3, the DNA is TGTGCCAGCAGTTTATGGCCGGGGATGAACACTGAAGCTTTCTTT.

The chain has TRBV28 and TRBJ1-3; D uncertain. Deletions cut 6 bases from V and 3 bases from J, with 6 bases between. The germline gives CDR1 MDHEN, CDR2 SYDVKM. The CDR3 extends over 12 amino acids. The CDR3 nucleotides read TGTGCCAGCAGCCTCGATGGAAACACCATATATTTT. Translated, it gives CASSLDGNTIYF.

The chain combines TRBV3-1 (or the pseudogene TRBV3-2) with TRBJ2-1; 7 bases line up with TRBD2. This CDR3 region has 12 residues. J lost 14 bases, V lost 6 bases, and 10 bases had no gene match. Germline V gives CDR1 LGHDT, CDR2 YNNKEL (reference sequence). The CDR3 nucleotides read TGTGCCAGCAGTCACTGGGCGGGAGAGGAGTTCTTC. Its translation: CASSHWAGEEFF.

The chain employs TRBV19 and TRBJ1-6, with unresolved D. CDR1 and CDR2 from the germline V gene are LNHDA and SQIVND (reference sequence). CDR3 length equals 15 residues. The ends were cut back, 7 bases at V and 6 bases at J, with 16 bases in the middle. This CDR3 reads CASMLGSHLNSPLHF. Here the CDR3 DNA reads TGTGCCAGTATGCTCGGCAGCCACCTTAATTCACCCCTCCACTTT.

The rearrangement links TRBV5-6 to TRBJ2-5; D gene unclear. Trimming cost V 0 bases and J 6 bases, with 3 bases left between them. CDR1 and CDR2 from the germline V gene are SGHDT and YYEEEE. The CDR3 extends over 11 amino acids. The CDR3 sequence: CASSLGKTQYF. The CDR3 bases are TGTGCCAGCAGCTTGGGAAAGACCCAGTACTTC.

The chain carries TRBV7-2 and TRBJ1-1; D is uncertain. This CDR3 region has 12 residues. Germline CDR1 is SGHTA and CDR2 is FQGNSA. V was trimmed by 5 bases and J by 5 bases, leaving 9 bases between them. The CDR3 coding sequence is TGTGCCAGCAGCCCTTACGGAACTGAAGCTTTCTTT. Protein: CASSPYGTEAFF.

The chain is built from TRBV9 and TRBJ2-7, with D possibly being TRBD2 (5 bases). The length of the CDR3 is 14 residues. Germline V gene data show CDR1 as SGDLS and CDR2 as YYNGEE. V dropped 4 bases and J dropped 4 bases, with 15 bases sitting between them. CDR3 DNA: TGTGCCAGCAGCCCCAAGGCCGGGGAATACGAGCAGTACTTC. This encodes CASSPKAGEYEQYF.

The chain recombines TRBV13 with TRBJ1-1; TRBD1 matches 11 bases. CDR3 length: 14 amino acids. Germline V CDR1 and CDR2: PRHDT, FYEKMQ (reference sequence). V lost 3 bases to trimming and J lost 4 bases; unmatched junction nucleotides: 1. DNA of the CDR3: TGTGCCAGCAGCTTCGGACAGGGGGCCACTGAAGCTTTCTTT. Its protein product is CASSFGQGATEAFF.